The 18 T cell receptor beta chains in this list originate from one sample, sequenced in a study of cytomegalovirus exposure and HLA in healthy donors. PCR employed 60 Vbeta and 13 Jbeta primers. TCRdb keeps only in-frame clones here, not all; method: immunoSEQ multiplex PCR. The sample includes some 150,000 clones, roughly 73% of them seen just once. What was sequenced was PBMCs. These receptors all come from a male donor in good health and CMV-seronegative.

J is TRBJ2-3 and V is TRBV10-3; 7 bases are a match to TRBD2. Germline V CDR1 and CDR2: ENHRY, SYGVKD. V shed 6 bases, J shed 1 base, and the junction held 4 bases outside the gene matches. The CDR3 consists of 14 residues. In DNA, the CDR3 is TGTGCCATCAGCGCGGGGGAGGGCACAGATACGCAGTATTTT. Translation gives CAISAGEGTDTQYF.

The rearrangement links TRBV9 to TRBJ2-1; 8 bases map to TRBD2. The germline V gene has CDR1 SGDLS and CDR2 YYNGEE. The V segment lost 0 bases and the J segment 1 base; nucleotides outside the gene matches: 3. The CDR3 length is 16 residues. In DNA, the CDR3 is TGTGCCAGCAGCGTAGGGGGCGGGGGGTCCTACAATGAGCAGTTCTTC. This encodes CASSVGGGGSYNEQFF.

This chain uses TRBV6-1 with TRBJ1-2; 7 bases align to TRBD1. The CDR3 runs to 14 residues. V dropped 9 bases and J dropped 1; count of bases not matched to a gene: 8. Germline CDR1 is MNHNS and CDR2 is SASEGT. This chain's CDR3 is CASQGERYNYGYTF. CDR3 coding DNA: TGTGCCAGTCAGGGGGAGAGATATAACTATGGCTACACCTTC.

The CDR3: CASSKDRNLAKNIQYF. The CDR3 nucleotides are TGTGCCAGCAGTAAAGACAGGAATTTAGCCAAAAACATTCAGTACTTC. The rearrangement joins TRBV6-1 to TRBJ2-4; a weak D match, TRBD1 (6 bases). The CDR3 runs to 16 residues. Germline values: CDR1 MNHNS, CDR2 SASEGT. V was pared by 5 bases and J by 0 bases, with 14 bases between.

The chain is built from TRBV5-8 and TRBJ1-2; D is uncertain. The V gene lost 1 base and the J gene lost 0 bases, with 10 bases spanning the gap. The CDR3 is made up of 15 amino acids. Germline V gives CDR1 SGHTS, CDR2 YDEGEE. Here the CDR3 reads CASSLRSSSNYGYTF. The CDR3 DNA follows: TGTGCCAGCAGCTTGCGTTCTAGCTCTAACTATGGCTACACCTTC.

This chain connects TRBV6-6 to TRBJ1-2; TRBD1 might be the D (5 bases). This CDR3 contains 14 residues. Deletions cut 2 bases from V and 6 bases from J, with 13 bases between. CDR1 is MNHNY and CDR2 is SVGAGI in the germline V gene (reference sequence). In DNA, the CDR3 is TGTGCCAGCAGTTACCTGGGGCCGGGGGATGGCTACACCTTC. As protein: CASSYLGPGDGYTF.

This clone appeared once. The genes are TRBV7-2 and TRBJ2-5; 7 bases are shared with TRBD2. Germline CDR1 is SGHTA and CDR2 is FQGNSA. The ends lost 0 bases at V and 3 bases at J; junction bases unmatched: 7. There are 16 residues in the CDR3. In DNA, the CDR3 is TGTGCCAGCAGCTTAGCGCCCGGGGGGATCGAAGAGACCCAGTACTTC. Translating gives CASSLAPGGIEETQYF. The full variable domain, its missing parts supplied by reference TRBV7-2 and TRBJ2-5, is GAGVSQSPSNKVTEKGKDVELRCDPISGHTALYWYRQSLGQGLEFLIYFQGNSAPDKSGLPSDRFSAERTGGSVSTLTIQRTQQEDSAVYLCASSLAPGGIEETQYFGPGTRLLVL.

The chain links TRBV27 to TRBJ2-7; D is undetermined. Germline CDR1 MNHEY, CDR2 SMNVEV (reference sequence). V lost 5 bases and J lost 3, with 11 bases in between. CDR3 length equals 13 residues. The CDR3, as DNA: TGTGCCAGCAGTCCCCCCGCAGGCTACGAGCAGTACTTC. Protein sequence: CASSPPAGYEQYF.

This chain links TRBV10-1 with TRBJ2-7; D gene unclear. The V gene lost 7 bases and the J gene lost 2 bases, with 12 bases spanning the gap. Germline values: CDR1 WNHNN, CDR2 SYGVQD (reference sequence). The CDR3 is 13 residues long. For the CDR3, the DNA is TGCGCCAGCACCGAGGCGGATCCCTACGAGCAGTACTTC. This codes for CASTEADPYEQYF.

About this clone: In this CDR3 the conserved last residue, phenylalanine or tryptophan, is missing, so a read error is likely. The limits of the CDR3 on the DNA are not certain, so only TCRdb's listed CDR3 is given. This chain links TRBV30 with TRBJ2-7; the table's D call TRBD1 went unverified against the DNA. Looked up from germline, CDR1 is GTSNPN and CDR2 is SVGIG (reference sequence). The CDR3 has 12 residues if both end residues are counted. The CDR3 spells CAWSAQSTGLKI.

The V and J genes are TRBV27 and TRBJ2-1, with 9 bases identical to TRBD1. V lost 8 bases to trimming and J lost 5 bases; unmatched junction nucleotides: 10. CDR1 MNHEY and CDR2 SMNVEV come from the germline V gene (reference sequence). CDR3 length: 15 residues. In nucleotides, the CDR3 is TGTGCCAGCGGATATACCGGGACAGGGAACAATGAGCAGTTCTTC. This codes for CASGYTGTGNNEQFF.

V is TRBV5-1 and J is TRBJ2-1; TRBD2 matches 11 bases. The junction had 10 bases not matched to a gene; V was cut back by 4 bases and J by 4 bases. The CDR3 is 17 residues long. The germline CDR1 and CDR2 sequences are SGHRS and YFSETQ. CDR3 bases: TGCGCCAGCAGCCGCGGGTCACCTAGCGGGGGGTACAATGAGCAGTTCTTC. This gives the protein CASSRGSPSGGYNEQFF.

This clone was seen a single time. The V call is TRBV29-1, the J call TRBJ2-7, with unresolved D. CDR3 length: 12 residues. CDR1 and CDR2 from the germline V gene are SQVTM and ANQGSEA. V dropped 7 bases and J dropped 0 bases, with 10 bases sitting between them. The CDR3, as DNA: TGCAGCGCTGGAGATAGCTCCTACGAGCAGTACTTC. Translated: CSAGDSSYEQYF.

The chain is built from TRBV4-1 and TRBJ2-1; 7 bases line up with TRBD1. The CDR3 consists of 13 residues. Germline trimming cut 0 bases from V and 9 bases from J; bases unmatched to any gene: 2. Per the germline V gene, CDR1 is MGHRA and CDR2 is YSYEKL. Here the CDR3 DNA reads TGCGCCAGCAGCCAAGAAGGGACAGTTGAGCAGTTCTTC. Translating it yields CASSQEGTVEQFF.

This sequence joins TRBV4-3 and TRBJ1-2; D is ambiguous. Germline assignment: CDR1 LGHNA and CDR2 YSLEER. The CDR3 is 15 residues long. The ends were cut back, 0 bases at V and 3 bases at J, with 11 bases in the middle. CDR3 protein: CASSQDNQEYYGYTF. The CDR3, as DNA: TGCGCCAGCAGCCAAGATAATCAGGAATACTATGGCTACACCTTC.

This clone is a singleton in its sample. This chain links TRBV19 with TRBJ1-6, with D perhaps matching TRBD1 (5 bases). This CDR3 is built from 12 residues. From germline, CDR1 is LNHDA and CDR2 SQIVND (reference sequence). Trimming stripped 7 bases from V and 15 bases from J, with 16 bases between. In nucleotides, the CDR3 is TGTGCCAGTACCTCTCCCCCAGGGAACCTCCACTTT. Translated: CASTSPPGNLHF. The variable domain in full, with the rest retrieved from reference TRBV19 and TRBJ1-6, is DGGITQSPKYLFRKEGQNVTLSCEQNLNHDAMYWYRQDPGQGLRLIYYSQIVNDFQKGDIAEGYSVSREKKESFPLTVTSAQKNPTAFYLCASTSPPGNLHFGNGTRLTVT.

This clone turned up a few times. The chain employs TRBV5-5 and TRBJ1-5; 8 bases line up with TRBD1. Trimming at V came to 4 bases and at J to 2 bases, leaving 5 bases not matched to a gene. Germline CDR1 reads SGHKS; CDR2 reads YYEKEE (reference sequence). This CDR3 is built from 15 residues. For the CDR3, the DNA is TGTGCCAGCAGCCCGACAGGGGTTCGCAATCAGCCCCAGCATTTT. Translation gives CASSPTGVRNQPQHF.

The chain uses TRBV9 and TRBJ1-3; D is unresolved. The CDR3 has 15 residues. Trimming shortened V by 1 base and J by 0 bases, and 8 bases separated the two germline ends. Germline CDR1 is SGDLS and CDR2 is YYNGEE. This chain's CDR3 is CASSVTGDSGNTIYF. The CDR3 DNA reads as TGTGCCAGCAGCGTAACGGGAGACTCTGGAAACACCATATATTTT. The whole variable domain, filled in from reference TRBV9 and TRBJ1-3, reads DSGVTQTPKHLITATGQRVTLRCSPRSGDLSVYWYQQSLDQGLQFLIQYYNGEERAKGNILERFSAQQFPDLHSELNLSSLELGDSALYFCASSVTGDSGNTIYFGEGSWLTVV.